These 13 T cell receptor beta chains were all obtained from the same sample, sequenced in a study of blood T cell repertoires in COVID-19. The method was immunoSEQ multiplex PCR; TCRdb's version includes in-frame clones alone and lacks a portion of them. The repertoire consists of 360,000 or so clones, with about 88% occurring once and the leading ten covering 0.95% to 1.1%. Sequencing used PBMCs or T cells enriched from blood (not recorded which). Receptor source: a woman under 40 who had been exposed to COVID-19.

The gene calls are TRBV2 and TRBJ1-4; possibly TRBD1 for D (5 bases). The CDR3 spans 14 residues. V was cut by 7 bases and J by 2 bases, with 11 bases left in between. Germline values: CDR1 SNHLY, CDR2 FYNNEI. As DNA, the CDR3 is TGTGCCAGCAAATCGGACACTACTAATGAAAAACTGTTTTTT. Its protein product is CASKSDTTNEKLFF.

A note on this clone: This same CDR3 is encoded by further DNA sequences in the sample. The chain employs TRBV7-8 and TRBJ2-7; 11 nucleotides align to TRBD2. The ends lost 1 base at V and 0 bases at J; junction bases unmatched: 2. Germline lookup yields CDR1 SGHVS and CDR2 FQNEAQ. The CDR3 extends over 16 amino acids. CDR3 residues: CASSLGTSGSSYEQYF. The CDR3 DNA reads TGTGCCAGCAGCTTAGGAACTAGCGGGAGCTCCTACGAGCAGTACTTC.

The chain has TRBV29-1 and TRBJ1-2, with 11 positions matching TRBD1. CDR1 and CDR2 from the germline V gene are SQVTM and ANQGSEA. This CDR3 spans 15 amino acids. CDR3 coding DNA: TGCACCGCTAGTAGGACAGGGGGCGCTAACTATGGCTACACCTTC. Its translation: CTASRTGGANYGYTF.

The CDR3 is CASSQDSAGGLQETQYF. CDR3 DNA: TGCGCCAGCAGCCAAGATTCAGCGGGAGGCCTCCAAGAGACCCAGTACTTC. The gene calls are TRBV4-1 and TRBJ2-5, with TRBD2 matching 9 bases. CDR3 size: 17 residues. In germline, CDR1 is MGHRA, CDR2 YSYEKL. The J segment lost 1 base and the V segment lost 0 bases, leaving 6 bases of the junction unmatched.

This clone was observed once. The genes are TRBV3-1 (or the pseudogene TRBV3-2) and TRBJ1-2; D remains ambiguous. Germline assignment: CDR1 LGHDT and CDR2 YNNKEL (reference sequence). Trimming shortened V by 0 bases and J by 4 bases, and 9 bases separated the two germline ends. This CDR3 has 14 residues. The CDR3 is CASSQEHGLYGYTF. CDR3 sequence (DNA): TGTGCCAGCAGCCAAGAGCATGGCCTCTATGGCTACACCTTC.

This clone has a handful of counts. The chain is built from TRBV6-6 and TRBJ2-3; TRBD2 matches 15 bases. Per the germline V gene, CDR1 is MNHNY and CDR2 is SVGAGI (reference sequence). The ends lost 6 bases at V and 0 bases at J; junction bases unmatched: 22. The CDR3 runs to 23 residues. CDR3 residues: CASSSVHPGLAGGFSTSTDTQYF. The CDR3 DNA sequence: TGTGCCAGCAGCTCGGTGCATCCCGGACTAGCGGGAGGGTTTTCTACTAGCACAGATACGCAGTATTTT.

The chain joins TRBV7-3 to TRBJ1-1, with 7 bases identical to TRBD1. The germline CDR1 and CDR2 sequences are SGHTA and FQGTGA. The V gene end was trimmed by 3 bases and the J gene end by 0 bases; junction bases not matched to a gene: 4. The length of the CDR3 is 15 residues. DNA of the CDR3: TGTGCCAGCAGCTTTGAGGGGGCCTTGAACACTGAAGCTTTCTTT. It specifies CASSFEGALNTEAFF.

This clone appeared once. One junction end disagrees with the germline gene, perhaps due to a read error. This sequence joins TRBV28 and TRBJ1-3; no definite D call. Germline CDR1 MDHEN, CDR2 SYDVKM. CDR3 length: 12 residues. The CDR3 is CASSLWAGLTDF. The CDR3 nucleotides read TGTGCCAGCAGTTTATGGGCAGGTCTTACAGATTTT.

The rearrangement uses TRBV21-1 and TRBJ1-5; TRBD1 is taken as the D call from the table, unchecked against the DNA. TRBV21-1 is designated a pseudogene. The CDR3 has 16 amino acids. The CDR3: CASSTWTVDSNQPQHF. The CDR3 coding sequence is TGTGCCAGCAGCACCTGGACAGTAGATAGCAATCAGCCCCAGCATTTT.

This chain links TRBV10-1 with TRBJ1-1; D ambiguous. The CDR3 totals 15 residues. Trimming stripped 0 bases from V and 1 base from J, with 9 bases between. The V gene's germline CDR1 is WNHNN and CDR2 SYGVQD (reference sequence). CDR3 nucleotide sequence: TGCGCCAGCAGTGAGTCGGAGCGGAAGAACACTGAAGCTTTCTTT. It specifies CASSESERKNTEAFF.

This clone was detected only a few times. This chain uses TRBV19 with TRBJ1-2; perhaps TRBD1 as D (5 bases). The V gene's germline CDR1 is LNHDA and CDR2 SQIVND (reference sequence). The CDR3 has 13 amino acids. Trimming left V 4 bases short and J 5 bases short, with 11 bases between. The CDR3 DNA reads as TGTGCCAGTAGTAGGACACAGGTATATGGCTACACCTTC. Protein sequence: CASSRTQVYGYTF.

V usage is TRBV10-3 and J usage is TRBJ2-1; D perhaps matches TRBD2 (6 bases). The CDR3 spans 17 residues. V gave up 2 bases and J gave up 7 bases, with 21 bases separating them. The V gene's germline CDR1 is ENHRY and CDR2 SYGVKD. CDR3 in amino acids: CAISEPTGVGGANEQFF. The CDR3 DNA follows: TGTGCCATCAGTGAGCCAACGGGAGTGGGTGGCGCGAATGAGCAGTTCTTC.

The gene calls are TRBV11-2 and TRBJ2-5; D might be TRBD2 (5 bases). V was clipped by 1 base and J by 5 bases, with 5 bases between them. This CDR3 comprises 12 residues. CDR1 and CDR2 (germline): SGHAT, FQNNGV. CDR3 region: CASSLGRETQYF. The CDR3 DNA reads TGTGCCAGCAGCTTAGGGAGGGAGACCCAGTACTTC.